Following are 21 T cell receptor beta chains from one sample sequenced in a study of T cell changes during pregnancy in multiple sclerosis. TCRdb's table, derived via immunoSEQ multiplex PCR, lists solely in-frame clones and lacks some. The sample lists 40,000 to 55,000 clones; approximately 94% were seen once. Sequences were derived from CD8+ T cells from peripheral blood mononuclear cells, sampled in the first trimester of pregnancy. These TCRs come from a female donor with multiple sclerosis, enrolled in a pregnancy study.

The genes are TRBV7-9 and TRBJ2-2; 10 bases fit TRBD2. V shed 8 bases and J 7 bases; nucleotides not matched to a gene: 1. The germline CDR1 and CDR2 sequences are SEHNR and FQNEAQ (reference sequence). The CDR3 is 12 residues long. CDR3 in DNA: TGTGCCAGCCTAGCGGGAGTCGGGGAGCTGTTTTTT. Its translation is CASLAGVGELFF.

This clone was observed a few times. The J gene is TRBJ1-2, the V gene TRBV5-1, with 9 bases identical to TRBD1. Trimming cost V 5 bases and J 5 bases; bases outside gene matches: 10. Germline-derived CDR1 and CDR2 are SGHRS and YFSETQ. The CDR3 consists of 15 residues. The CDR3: CASRDTGGKRYGYTF. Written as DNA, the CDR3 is TGCGCCAGCAGGGATACAGGGGGCAAGAGGTATGGCTACACCTTC. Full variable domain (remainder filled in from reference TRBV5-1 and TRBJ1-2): KAGVTQTPRYLIKTRGQQVTLSCSPISGHRSVSWYQQTPGQGLQFLFEYFSETQRNKGNFPGRFSGRQFSNSRSEMNVSTLELGDSALYLCASRDTGGKRYGYTFGSGTRLTVV.

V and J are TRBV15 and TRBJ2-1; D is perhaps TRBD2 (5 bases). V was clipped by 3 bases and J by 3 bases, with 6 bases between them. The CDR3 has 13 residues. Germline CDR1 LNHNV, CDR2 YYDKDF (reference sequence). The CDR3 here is CATSRSGYNEQFF. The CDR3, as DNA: TGTGCCACCAGCAGGAGCGGCTACAATGAGCAGTTCTTC.

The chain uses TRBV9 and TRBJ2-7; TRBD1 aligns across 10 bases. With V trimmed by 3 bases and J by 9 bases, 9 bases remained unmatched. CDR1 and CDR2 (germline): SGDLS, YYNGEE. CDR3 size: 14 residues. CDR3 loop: CASSARDRGPGQYF. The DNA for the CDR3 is TGTGCCAGCAGCGCAAGGGACAGGGGTCCGGGGCAGTACTTC.

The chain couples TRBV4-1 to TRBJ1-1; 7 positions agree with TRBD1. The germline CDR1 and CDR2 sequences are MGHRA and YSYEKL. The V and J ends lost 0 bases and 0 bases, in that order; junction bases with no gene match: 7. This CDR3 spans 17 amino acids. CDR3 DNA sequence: TGCGCCAGCAGCCAAGATGTGCCAGGGGGGATGAACACTGAAGCTTTCTTT. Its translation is CASSQDVPGGMNTEAFF.

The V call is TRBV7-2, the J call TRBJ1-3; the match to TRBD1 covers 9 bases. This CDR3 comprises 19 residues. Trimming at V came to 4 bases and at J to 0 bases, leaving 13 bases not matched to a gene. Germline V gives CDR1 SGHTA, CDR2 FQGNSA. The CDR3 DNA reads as TGTGCCAGCAGCTACTCCGGGACAGGGTTGGAGTACTCTGGAAACACCATATATTTT. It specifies CASSYSGTGLEYSGNTIYF.

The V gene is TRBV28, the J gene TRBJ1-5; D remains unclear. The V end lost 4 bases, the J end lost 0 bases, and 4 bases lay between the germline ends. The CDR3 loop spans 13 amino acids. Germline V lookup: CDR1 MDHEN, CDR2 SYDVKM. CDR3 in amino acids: CASSSGSNQPQHF. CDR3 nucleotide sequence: TGTGCCAGCAGTTCCGGTAGCAATCAGCCCCAGCATTTT.

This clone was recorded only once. In DNA form, the CDR3 reads TGTGCCAGCAGCTTCGGCAGGGAATCCTCCTACGAGCAGTACTTC. Its protein product is CASSFGRESSYEQYF. This chain links TRBV5-4 with TRBJ2-7, with a tentative D call TRBD1 (5 bases). The CDR3 length is 15 residues. Germline CDR1 SGHNT, CDR2 YYREEE (reference sequence). V was shortened by 2 bases and J by 0 bases, with 12 bases between the two germline ends.

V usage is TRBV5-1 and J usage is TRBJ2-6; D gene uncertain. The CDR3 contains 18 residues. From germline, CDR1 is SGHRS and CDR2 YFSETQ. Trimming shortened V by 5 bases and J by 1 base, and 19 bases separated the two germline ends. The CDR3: CASRTPTLPDSGANVLTF. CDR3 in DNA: TGCGCCAGCAGAACCCCGACATTACCTGATTCTGGGGCCAACGTCCTGACTTTC.

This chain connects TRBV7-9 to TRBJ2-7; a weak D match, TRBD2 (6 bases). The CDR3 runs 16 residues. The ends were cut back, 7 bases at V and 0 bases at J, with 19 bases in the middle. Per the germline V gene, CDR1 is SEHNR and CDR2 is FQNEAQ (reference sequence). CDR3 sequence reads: CASTMGGGSFSYEQYF. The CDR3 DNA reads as TGTGCCAGCACCATGGGGGGTGGGAGCTTCTCCTACGAGCAGTACTTC.

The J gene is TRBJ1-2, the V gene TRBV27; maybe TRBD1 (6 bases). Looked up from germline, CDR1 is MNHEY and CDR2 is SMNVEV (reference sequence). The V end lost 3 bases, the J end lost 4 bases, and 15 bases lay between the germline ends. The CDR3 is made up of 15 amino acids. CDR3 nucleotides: TGTGCCAGCAGTTTCGGGACATCCGCGTCCTATGGCTACACCTTC. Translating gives CASSFGTSASYGYTF.

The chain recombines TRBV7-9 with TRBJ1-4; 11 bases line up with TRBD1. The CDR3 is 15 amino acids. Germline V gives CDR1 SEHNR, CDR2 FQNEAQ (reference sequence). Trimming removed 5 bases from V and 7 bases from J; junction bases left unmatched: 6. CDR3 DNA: TGTGCCAGCAGCCACCCGGACAGGGGGCTTGAAAAACTGTTTTTT. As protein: CASSHPDRGLEKLFF.

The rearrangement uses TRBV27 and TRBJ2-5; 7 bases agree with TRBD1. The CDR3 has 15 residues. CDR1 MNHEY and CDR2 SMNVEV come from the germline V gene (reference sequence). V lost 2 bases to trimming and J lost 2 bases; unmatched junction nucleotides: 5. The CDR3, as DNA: TGTGCCAGCAGTTTAAGTTTGGGACAGCAAGAGACCCAGTACTTC. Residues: CASSLSLGQQETQYF.

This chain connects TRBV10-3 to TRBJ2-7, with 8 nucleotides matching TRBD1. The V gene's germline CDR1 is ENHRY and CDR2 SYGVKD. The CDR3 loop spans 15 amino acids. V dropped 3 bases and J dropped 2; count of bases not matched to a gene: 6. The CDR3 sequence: CAISEAPGGPYEQYF. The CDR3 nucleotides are TGTGCCATCAGTGAAGCGCCAGGGGGCCCCTACGAGCAGTACTTC.

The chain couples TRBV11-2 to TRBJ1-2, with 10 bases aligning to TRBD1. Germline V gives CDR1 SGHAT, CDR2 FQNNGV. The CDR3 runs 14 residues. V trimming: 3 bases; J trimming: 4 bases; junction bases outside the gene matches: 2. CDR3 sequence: CASSFGTGVYGYTF. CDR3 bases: TGTGCCAGCAGCTTTGGGACAGGGGTCTATGGCTACACCTTC.

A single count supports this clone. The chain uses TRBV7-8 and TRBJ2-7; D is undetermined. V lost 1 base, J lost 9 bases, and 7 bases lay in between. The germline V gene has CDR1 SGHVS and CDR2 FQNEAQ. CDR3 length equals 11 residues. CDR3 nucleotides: TGTGCCAGCAGCTTAGGGCCGGGGCAGTACTTC. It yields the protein CASSLGPGQYF. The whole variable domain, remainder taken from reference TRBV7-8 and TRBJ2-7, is GAGVSQSPRYKVAKRGQDVALRCDPISGHVSLFWYQQALGQGPEFLTYFQNEAQLDKSGLPSDRFFAERPEGSVSTLKIQRTQQEDSAVYLCASSLGPGQYFGPGTRLTVT.

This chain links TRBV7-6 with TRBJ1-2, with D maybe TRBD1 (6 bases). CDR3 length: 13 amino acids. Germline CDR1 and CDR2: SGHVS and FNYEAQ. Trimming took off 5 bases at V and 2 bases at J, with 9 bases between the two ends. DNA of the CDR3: TGTGCCAGCAGCCCCAGGGGCAACTATGGCTACACCTTC. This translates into CASSPRGNYGYTF.

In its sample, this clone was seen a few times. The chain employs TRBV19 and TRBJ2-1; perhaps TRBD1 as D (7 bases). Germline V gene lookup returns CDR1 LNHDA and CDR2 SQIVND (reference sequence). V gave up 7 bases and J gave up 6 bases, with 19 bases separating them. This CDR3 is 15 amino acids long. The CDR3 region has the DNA TGTGCCAGTACCGCGGGGACAGTACCGACCAATGAGCAGTTCTTC. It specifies CASTAGTVPTNEQFF.

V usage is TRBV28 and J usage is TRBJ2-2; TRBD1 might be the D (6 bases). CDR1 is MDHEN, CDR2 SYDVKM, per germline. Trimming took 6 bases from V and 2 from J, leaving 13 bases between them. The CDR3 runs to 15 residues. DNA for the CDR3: TGTGCCAGCAGCCGGACAGAGTTTAACACCGGGGAGCTGTTTTTT. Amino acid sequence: CASSRTEFNTGELFF.

The CDR3 nucleotides read TGTGCCAGCAGCGCCTCAGGGGCGGGAGTTATCGATGAGCAGTTCTTC. Its translation is CASSASGAGVIDEQFF. This chain uses TRBV9 with TRBJ2-1, with D possibly matching TRBD2 (7 bases). The germline CDR1 and CDR2 sequences are SGDLS and YYNGEE. V dropped 3 bases and J dropped 8 bases, with 21 bases sitting between them. There are 16 residues in the CDR3.

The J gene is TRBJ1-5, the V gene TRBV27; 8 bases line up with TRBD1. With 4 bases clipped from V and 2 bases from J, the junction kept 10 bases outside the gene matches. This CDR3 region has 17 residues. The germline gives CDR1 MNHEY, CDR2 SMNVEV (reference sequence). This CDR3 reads CASSSHQGARGNQPQHF. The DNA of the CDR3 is TGTGCCAGCAGTTCACACCAGGGGGCTAGAGGCAATCAGCCCCAGCATTTT.